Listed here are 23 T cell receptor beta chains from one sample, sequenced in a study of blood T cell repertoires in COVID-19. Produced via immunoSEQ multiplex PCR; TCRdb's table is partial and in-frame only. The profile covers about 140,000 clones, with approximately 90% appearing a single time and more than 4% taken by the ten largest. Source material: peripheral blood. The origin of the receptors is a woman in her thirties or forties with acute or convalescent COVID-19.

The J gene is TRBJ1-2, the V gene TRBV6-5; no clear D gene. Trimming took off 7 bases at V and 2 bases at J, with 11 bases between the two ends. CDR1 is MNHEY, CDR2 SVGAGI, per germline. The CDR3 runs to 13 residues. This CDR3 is CASTPGENYGYTF. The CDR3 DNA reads TGTGCCAGCACCCCCGGGGAGAACTATGGCTACACCTTC.

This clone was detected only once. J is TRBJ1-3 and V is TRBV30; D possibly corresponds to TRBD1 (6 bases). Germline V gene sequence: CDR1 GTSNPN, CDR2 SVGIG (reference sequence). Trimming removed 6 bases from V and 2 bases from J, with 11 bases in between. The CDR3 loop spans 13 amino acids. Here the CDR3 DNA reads TGTGCCTGTCAACAGGGAACTGGAAACACCATATATTTT. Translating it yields CACQQGTGNTIYF.

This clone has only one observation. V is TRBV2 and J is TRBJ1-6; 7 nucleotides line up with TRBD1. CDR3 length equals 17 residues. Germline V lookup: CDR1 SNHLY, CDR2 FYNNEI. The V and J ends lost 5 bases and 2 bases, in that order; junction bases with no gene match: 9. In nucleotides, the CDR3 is TGTGCCAGCAGTAAAACAGGGGAAGGGACCTATAATTCACCCCTCCACTTT. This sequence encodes CASSKTGEGTYNSPLHF.

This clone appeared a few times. CDR3 amino acids: CAWASGWNYNEQFF. The CDR3, as DNA: TGTGCCTGGGCATCGGGGTGGAACTACAATGAGCAGTTCTTC. The rearrangement uses TRBV30 and TRBJ2-1; tentative D call: TRBD2 (5 bases). The V end was cut by 5 bases, the J end by 3 bases, with 14 bases between. Germline CDR1 GTSNPN, CDR2 SVGIG (reference sequence). CDR3 length: 14 amino acids.

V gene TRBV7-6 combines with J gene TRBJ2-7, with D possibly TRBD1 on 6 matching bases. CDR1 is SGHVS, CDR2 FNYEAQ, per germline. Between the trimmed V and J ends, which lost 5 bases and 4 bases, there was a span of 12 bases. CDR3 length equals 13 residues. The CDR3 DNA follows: TGTGCCAGCAGCCGAGACCAGGGGTACGAGCAGTACTTC. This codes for CASSRDQGYEQYF.

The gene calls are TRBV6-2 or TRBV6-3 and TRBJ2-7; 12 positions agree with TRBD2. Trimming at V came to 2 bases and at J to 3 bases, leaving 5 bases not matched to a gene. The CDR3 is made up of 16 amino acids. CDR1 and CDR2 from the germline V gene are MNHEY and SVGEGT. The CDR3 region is CASSYRSSGRDYEQYF. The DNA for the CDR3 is TGTGCCAGCAGTTACCGGTCTAGCGGGAGGGACTACGAGCAGTACTTC.

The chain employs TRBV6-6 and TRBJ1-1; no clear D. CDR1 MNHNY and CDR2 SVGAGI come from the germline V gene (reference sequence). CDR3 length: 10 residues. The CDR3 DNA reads TGTTCGGTCGAACGAACTGAAGCTTTCTTT. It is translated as CSVERTEAFF.

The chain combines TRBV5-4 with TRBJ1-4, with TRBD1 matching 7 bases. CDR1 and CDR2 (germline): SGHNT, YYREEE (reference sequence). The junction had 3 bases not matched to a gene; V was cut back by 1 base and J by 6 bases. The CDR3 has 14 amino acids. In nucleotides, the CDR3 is TGTGCCAGCAGCTTGAGACAGGGTGATGAAAAACTGTTTTTT. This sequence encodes CASSLRQGDEKLFF.

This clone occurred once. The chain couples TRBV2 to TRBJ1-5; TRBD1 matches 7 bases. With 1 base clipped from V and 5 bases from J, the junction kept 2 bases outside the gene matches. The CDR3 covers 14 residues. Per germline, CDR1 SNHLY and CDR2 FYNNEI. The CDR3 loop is CASSEGQGYQPQHF. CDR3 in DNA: TGTGCCAGCAGTGAAGGACAGGGTTATCAGCCCCAGCATTTT.

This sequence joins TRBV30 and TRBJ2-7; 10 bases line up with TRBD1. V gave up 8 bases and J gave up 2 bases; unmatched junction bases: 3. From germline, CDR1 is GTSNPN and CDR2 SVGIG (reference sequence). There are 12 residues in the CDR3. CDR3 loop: CATGTGAYEQYF. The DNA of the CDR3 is TGTGCCACCGGGACAGGGGCCTACGAGCAGTACTTC.

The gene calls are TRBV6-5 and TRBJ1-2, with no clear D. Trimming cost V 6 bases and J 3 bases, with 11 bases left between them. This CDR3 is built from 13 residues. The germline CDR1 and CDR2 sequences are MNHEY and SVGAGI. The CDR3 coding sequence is TGTGCCAGCAGCTTAATTTTCGACTATGGCTACACCTTC. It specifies CASSLIFDYGYTF.

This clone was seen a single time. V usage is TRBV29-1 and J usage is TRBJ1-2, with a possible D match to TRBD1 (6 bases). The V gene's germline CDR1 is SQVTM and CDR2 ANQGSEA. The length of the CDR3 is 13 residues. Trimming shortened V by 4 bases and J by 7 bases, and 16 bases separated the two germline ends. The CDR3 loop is CSVVPEGVSGYTF. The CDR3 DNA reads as TGCAGCGTTGTGCCTGAGGGGGTTAGTGGCTACACCTTC.

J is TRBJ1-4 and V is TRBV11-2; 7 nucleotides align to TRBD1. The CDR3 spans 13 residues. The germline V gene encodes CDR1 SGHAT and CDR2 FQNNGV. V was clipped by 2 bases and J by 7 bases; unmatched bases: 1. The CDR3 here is CASSLWTGEKLFF. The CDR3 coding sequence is TGTGCCAGCAGCTTATGGACAGGTGAAAAACTGTTTTTT.

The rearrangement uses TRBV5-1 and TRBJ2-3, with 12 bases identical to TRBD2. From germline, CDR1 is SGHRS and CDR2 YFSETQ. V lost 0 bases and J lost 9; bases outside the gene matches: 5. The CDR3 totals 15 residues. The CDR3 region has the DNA TGCGCCAGCAGCTTGGCGCTAGCGGGAGGGGTGACGCAGTATTTT. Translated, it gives CASSLALAGGVTQYF.

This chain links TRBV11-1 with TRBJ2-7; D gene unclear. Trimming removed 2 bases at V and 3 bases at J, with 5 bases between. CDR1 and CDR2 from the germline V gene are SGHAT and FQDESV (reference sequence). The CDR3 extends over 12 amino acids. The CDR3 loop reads CASSLHGYEQYF. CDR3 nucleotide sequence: TGTGCCAGCAGCTTACACGGCTACGAGCAGTACTTC.

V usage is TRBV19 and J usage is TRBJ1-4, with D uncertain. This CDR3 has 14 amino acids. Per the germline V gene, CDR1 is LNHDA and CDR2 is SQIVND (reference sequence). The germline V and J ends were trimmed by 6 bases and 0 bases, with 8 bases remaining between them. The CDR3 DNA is TGTGCCAGTAGAGACGGAGCAACTAATGAAAAACTGTTTTTT. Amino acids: CASRDGATNEKLFF.

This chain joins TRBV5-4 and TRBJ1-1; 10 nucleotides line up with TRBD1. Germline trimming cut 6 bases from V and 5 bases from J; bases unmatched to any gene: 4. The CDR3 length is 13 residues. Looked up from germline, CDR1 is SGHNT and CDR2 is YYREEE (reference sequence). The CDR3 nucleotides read TGTGCCAGCACCGGGACAGGGGTTACTGAAGCTTTCTTT. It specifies CASTGTGVTEAFF.

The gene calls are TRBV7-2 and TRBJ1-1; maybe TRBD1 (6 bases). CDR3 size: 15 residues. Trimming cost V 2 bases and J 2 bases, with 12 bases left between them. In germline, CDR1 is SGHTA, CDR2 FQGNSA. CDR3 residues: CASSLRRTVNTEAFF. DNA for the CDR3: TGTGCCAGCAGCTTACGCAGGACAGTTAACACTGAAGCTTTCTTT.

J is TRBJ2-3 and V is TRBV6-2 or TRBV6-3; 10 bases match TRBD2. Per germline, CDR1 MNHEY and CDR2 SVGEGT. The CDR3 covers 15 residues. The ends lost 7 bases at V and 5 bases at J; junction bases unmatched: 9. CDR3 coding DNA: TGTGCCAGCACCCCTAGCGGGAGTTTGGTAGATACGCAGTATTTT. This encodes CASTPSGSLVDTQYF.

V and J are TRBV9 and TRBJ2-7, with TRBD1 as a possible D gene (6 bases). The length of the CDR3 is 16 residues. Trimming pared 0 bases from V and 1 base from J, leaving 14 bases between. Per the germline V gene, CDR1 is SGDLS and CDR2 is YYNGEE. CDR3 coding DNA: TGTGCCAGCAGCGTAGCTTCGGCACAGGGTTCCTACGAGCAGTACTTC. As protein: CASSVASAQGSYEQYF.

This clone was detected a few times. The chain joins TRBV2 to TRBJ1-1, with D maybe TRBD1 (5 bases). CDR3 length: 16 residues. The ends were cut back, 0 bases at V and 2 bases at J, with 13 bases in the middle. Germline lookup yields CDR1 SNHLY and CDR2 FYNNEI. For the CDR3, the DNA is TGTGCCAGCAGTGAAGCGCCGCAGGGAACAAACACTGAAGCTTTCTTT. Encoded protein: CASSEAPQGTNTEAFF. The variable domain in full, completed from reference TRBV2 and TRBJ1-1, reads EPEVTQTPSHQVTQMGQEVILRCVPISNHLYFYWYRQILGQKVEFLVSFYNNEISEKSEIFDDQFSVERPDGSNFTLKIRSTKLEDSAMYFCASSEAPQGTNTEAFFGQGTRLTVV.

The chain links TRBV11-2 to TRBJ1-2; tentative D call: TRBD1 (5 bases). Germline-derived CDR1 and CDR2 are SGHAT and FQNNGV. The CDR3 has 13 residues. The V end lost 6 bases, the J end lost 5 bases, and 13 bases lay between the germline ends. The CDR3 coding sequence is TGTGCCAGCAGTACCTTGACAGCTTATGGCTACACCTTC. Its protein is CASSTLTAYGYTF.

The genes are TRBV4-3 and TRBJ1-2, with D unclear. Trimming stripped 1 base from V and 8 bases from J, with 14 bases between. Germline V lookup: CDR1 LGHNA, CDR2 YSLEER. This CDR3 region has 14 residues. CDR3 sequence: CASSQGTEVRGYTF. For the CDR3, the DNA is TGCGCCAGCAGCCAAGGCACCGAGGTGAGGGGCTACACCTTC.